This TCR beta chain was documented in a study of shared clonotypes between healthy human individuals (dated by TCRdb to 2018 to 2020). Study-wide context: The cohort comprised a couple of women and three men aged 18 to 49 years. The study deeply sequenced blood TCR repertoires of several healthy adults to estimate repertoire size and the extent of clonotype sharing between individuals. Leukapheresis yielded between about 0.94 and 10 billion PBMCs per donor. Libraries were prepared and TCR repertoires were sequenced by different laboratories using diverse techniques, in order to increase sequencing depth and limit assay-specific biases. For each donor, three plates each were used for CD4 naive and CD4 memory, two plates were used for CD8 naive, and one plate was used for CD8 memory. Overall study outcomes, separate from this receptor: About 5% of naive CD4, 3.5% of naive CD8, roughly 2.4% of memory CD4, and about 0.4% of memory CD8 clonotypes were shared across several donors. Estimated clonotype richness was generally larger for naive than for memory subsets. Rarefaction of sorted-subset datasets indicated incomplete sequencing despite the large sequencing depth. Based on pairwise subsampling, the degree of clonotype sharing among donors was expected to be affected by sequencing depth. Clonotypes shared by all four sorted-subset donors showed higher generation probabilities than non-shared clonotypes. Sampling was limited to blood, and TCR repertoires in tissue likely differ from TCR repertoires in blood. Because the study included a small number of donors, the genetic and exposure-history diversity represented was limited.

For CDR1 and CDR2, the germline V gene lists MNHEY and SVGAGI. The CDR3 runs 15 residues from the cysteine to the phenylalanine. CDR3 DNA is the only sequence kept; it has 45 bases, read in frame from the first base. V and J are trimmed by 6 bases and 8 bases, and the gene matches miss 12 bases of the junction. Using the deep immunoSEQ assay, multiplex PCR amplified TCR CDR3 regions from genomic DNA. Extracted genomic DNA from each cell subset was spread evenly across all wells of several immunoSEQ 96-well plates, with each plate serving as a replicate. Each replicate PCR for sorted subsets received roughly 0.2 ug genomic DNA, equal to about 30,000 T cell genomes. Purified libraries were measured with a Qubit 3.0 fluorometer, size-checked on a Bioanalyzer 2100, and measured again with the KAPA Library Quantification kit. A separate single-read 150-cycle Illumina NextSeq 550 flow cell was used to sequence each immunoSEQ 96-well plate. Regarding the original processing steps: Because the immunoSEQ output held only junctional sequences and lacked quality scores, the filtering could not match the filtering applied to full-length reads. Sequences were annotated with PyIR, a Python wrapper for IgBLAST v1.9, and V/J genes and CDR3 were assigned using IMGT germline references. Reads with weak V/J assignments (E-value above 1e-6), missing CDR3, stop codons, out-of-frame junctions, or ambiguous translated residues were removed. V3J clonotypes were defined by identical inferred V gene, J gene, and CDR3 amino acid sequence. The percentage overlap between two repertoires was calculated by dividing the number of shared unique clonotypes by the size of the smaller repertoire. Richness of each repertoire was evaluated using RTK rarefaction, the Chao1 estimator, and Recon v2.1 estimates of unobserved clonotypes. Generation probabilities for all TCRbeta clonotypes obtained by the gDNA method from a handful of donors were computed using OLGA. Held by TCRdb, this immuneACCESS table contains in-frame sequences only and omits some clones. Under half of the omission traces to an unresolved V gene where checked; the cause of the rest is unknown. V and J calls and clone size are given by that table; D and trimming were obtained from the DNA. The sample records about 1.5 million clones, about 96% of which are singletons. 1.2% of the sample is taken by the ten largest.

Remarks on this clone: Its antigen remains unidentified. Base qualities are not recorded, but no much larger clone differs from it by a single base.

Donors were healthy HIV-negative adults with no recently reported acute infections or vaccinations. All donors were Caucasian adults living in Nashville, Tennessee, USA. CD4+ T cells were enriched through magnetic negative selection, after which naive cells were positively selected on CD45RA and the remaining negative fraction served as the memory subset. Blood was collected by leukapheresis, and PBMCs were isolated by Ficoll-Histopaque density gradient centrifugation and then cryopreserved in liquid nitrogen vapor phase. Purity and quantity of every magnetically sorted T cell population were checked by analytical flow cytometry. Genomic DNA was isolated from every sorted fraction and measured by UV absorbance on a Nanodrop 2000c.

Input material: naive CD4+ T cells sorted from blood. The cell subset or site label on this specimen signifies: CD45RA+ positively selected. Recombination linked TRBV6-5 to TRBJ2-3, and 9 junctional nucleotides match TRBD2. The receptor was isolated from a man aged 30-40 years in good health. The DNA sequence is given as TGTGCCAGCAGACCCCCGGGCGGGAGGGCTGCTACGCAGTATTTT. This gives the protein CASRPPGGRAATQYF.